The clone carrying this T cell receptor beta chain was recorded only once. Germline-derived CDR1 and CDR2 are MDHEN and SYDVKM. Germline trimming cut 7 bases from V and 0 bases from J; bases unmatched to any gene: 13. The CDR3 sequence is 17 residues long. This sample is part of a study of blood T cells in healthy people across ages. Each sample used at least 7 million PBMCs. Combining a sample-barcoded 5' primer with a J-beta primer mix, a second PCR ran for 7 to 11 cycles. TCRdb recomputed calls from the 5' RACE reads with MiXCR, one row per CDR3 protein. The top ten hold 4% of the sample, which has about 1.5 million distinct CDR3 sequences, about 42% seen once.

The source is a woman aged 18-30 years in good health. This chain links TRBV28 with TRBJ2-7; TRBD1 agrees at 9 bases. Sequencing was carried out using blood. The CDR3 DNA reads TGTGCCAGCAATACAGGGGGCAGCGGGCGATTCTCCTACGAGCAGTACTTC. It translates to CASNTGGSGRFSYEQYF.